This is a list of T cell receptor beta chains from one sample in a study of cytomegalovirus exposure and HLA in healthy donors. Only in-frame clones appear in the TCRdb table, and some are missing; sequencing was by immunoSEQ multiplex PCR. The table lists tens of thousands of clones, around 67% of them singletons. The sequenced sample consisted of PBMCs. The origin of the receptors is a woman in her 50s in good health and CMV-seropositive. The CDR3 runs from the conserved cysteine through the conserved F or W. A D gene is named only where the DNA matches it firmly. A clone size is listed for some rows: how often the clone was seen (once, few, many), or a class if it is expanded.

j_gene | v_gene | abundance | d_gene | CDR3aa | CDR3nt
TRBJ1-1 | TRBV4-3 | . | . | CASSQESYTEAFF | TGCGCCAGCAGCCAAGAGTCTTACACTGAAGCTTTCTTT
TRBJ2-7 | TRBV9 | . | . | CASSPGDGTYEQYF | TGTGCCAGCAGCCCGGGGGACGGGACTTACGAGCAGTACTTC
TRBJ2-1 | TRBV11-3 | . | . | CASSLDYTGMSDEQFF | TGTGCCAGCAGCTTAGATTATACGGGAATGAGTGATGAGCAGTTCTTC
TRBJ1-1 | TRBV19 | . | TRBD1 | CASNPMDRGGGNTEAFF | TGTGCCAGCAATCCTATGGACAGGGGAGGTGGGAACACTGAAGCTTTCTTT
TRBJ1-1 | TRBV4-3 | medium-sized | . | CASSQFSSVGENTEAFF | TGCGCCAGCAGCCAATTTAGTAGCGTTGGGGAGAACACTGAAGCTTTCTTT
TRBJ2-1 | TRBV7-3 | . | . | CASSPRGSHEQFF | TGTGCCAGCAGCCCAAGGGGGTCCCATGAGCAGTTCTTC
TRBJ2-7 | TRBV9 | . | . | CASSVGSRDYEQYF | TGTGCCAGCAGCGTAGGAAGTCGGGACTACGAGCAGTACTTC
TRBJ2-5 | TRBV12-5 | . | . | CASGLTLAGTQAEYQETQYF | TGTGCTAGTGGTTTGACCCTCGCCGGGACTCAAGCCGAGTACCAAGAGACCCAGTACTTC
TRBJ1-1 | TRBV9 | few | . | CASSVVRNPQTFF | TGTGCCAGCAGCGTAGTCAGGAACCCACAAACTTTCTTT
TRBJ1-4 | TRBV6-6 | . | . | CASTYGGRTNEKLFF | TGTGCCAGCACCTACGGGGGACGAACTAATGAAAAACTGTTTTTT
TRBJ1-1 | TRBV7-2 | . | . | CASSLSRSAEAFF | TGTGCCAGCAGCTTGAGCAGGTCCGCTGAAGCTTTCTTT
TRBJ1-1 | TRBV4-3 | . | TRBD1 | CASSQGQGWFGEAFF | TGCGCCAGCAGCCAGGGACAGGGCTGGTTTGGTGAAGCTTTCTTT
TRBJ2-2 | TRBV18 | . | TRBD1 | CASSPFAGQGTGELFF | TGTGCCAGCTCACCATTCGCCGGACAGGGAACCGGGGAGCTGTTTTTT
TRBJ1-6 | TRBV2 | . | TRBD1 | CARKTGGYNSPLHF | TGTGCCAGGAAGACAGGGGGTTATAATTCACCCCTCCACTTT
TRBJ1-1 | TRBV7-9 | . | . | CASSRGGWAEAFF | TGTGCCAGCAGCCGGGGGGGCTGGGCCGAAGCTTTCTTT
TRBJ1-1 | TRBV10-3 | . | . | CAISGGQFETEAFF | TGTGCCATCAGTGGGGGGCAGTTTGAGACTGAAGCTTTCTTT
TRBJ2-5 | TRBV19 | . | TRBD1 | CASTQPGQAGETQYF | TGTGCCAGTACCCAACCGGGACAGGCGGGAGAGACCCAGTACTTC
TRBJ1-1 | TRBV7-9 | . | TRBD1 | CATAQGAVTEAFF | TGTGCCACCGCACAGGGGGCGGTCACTGAAGCTTTCTTT
TRBJ1-5 | TRBV19 | . | . | CASSMRIGQPQHF | TGTGCCAGTAGTATGAGGATTGGCCAGCCCCAGCATTTT
TRBJ1-1 | TRBV5-1 | . | . | CASSSDGGRPNTEAFF | TGCGCCAGCAGCTCCGACGGGGGGCGACCGAACACTGAAGCTTTCTTT
TRBJ1-1 | TRBV5-1 | . | . | CASSPDSTNTEAFF | TGCGCCAGCAGCCCGGACAGTACGAACACTGAAGCTTTCTTT
TRBJ1-1 | TRBV27 | . | TRBD1 | CASSLSGGTEAFF | TGTGCCAGCAGTCTCTCAGGGGGCACTGAAGCTTTCTTT
TRBJ2-7 | TRBV27 | . | TRBD2 | CASSFEGGPYEQYF | TGTGCCAGCAGTTTCGAGGGAGGGCCCTACGAGCAGTACTTC
TRBJ1-1 | TRBV7-3 | . | . | CASSRGLNTEAFF | TGTGCCAGCAGTAGAGGGCTGAACACTGAAGCTTTCTTT
TRBJ1-2 | TRBV4-3 | . | . | CASSQDLGGRNYGYTF | TGCGCCAGCAGCCAAGATTTGGGAGGTCGGAACTATGGCTACACCTTC
TRBJ2-2 | TRBV19 | few | . | CASSPGFASGELFF | TGTGCCAGTTCGCCAGGGTTTGCGTCCGGGGAGCTGTTTTTT
TRBJ2-5 | TRBV7-2 | . | . | CASSLTGFGETQYF | TGTGCCAGCAGCTTAACGGGATTTGGAGAGACCCAGTACTTC
TRBJ1-5 | TRBV7-9 | . | TRBD1 | CASSRAGTGGSQPQHF | TGTGCCAGCAGCCGCGCCGGGACAGGGGGGAGTCAGCCCCAGCATTTT
TRBJ2-1 | TRBV14 | . | TRBD2 | CASSQLGLEDEQFF | TGTGCCAGCAGCCAACTAGGACTAGAAGATGAGCAGTTCTTC
TRBJ2-3 | TRBV7-3 | . | TRBD2 | CASSLTSGGAGDTDTQYF | TGTGCCAGCAGCTTAACCTCAGGCGGGGCGGGAGACACAGATACGCAGTATTTT
TRBJ2-1 | TRBV6-6 | few | . | CASSYGTLYNEQFF | TGTGCCAGCAGCTACGGGACACTGTACAATGAGCAGTTCTTC
TRBJ2-7 | TRBV19 | once | TRBD2 | CASSIVAGVPHEQYF | TGTGCCAGTAGTATAGTAGCGGGAGTTCCCCACGAGCAGTACTTC
TRBJ2-1 | TRBV29-1 | . | TRBD1 | CSSPGQGWDEQFF | TGCAGCTCCCCGGGACAGGGGTGGGATGAGCAGTTCTTC